This entry features one TCR beta chain sequence. Antigen: not known. TCRdb's table, derived via immunoSEQ multiplex PCR, lists solely in-frame clones and lacks some. The repertoire has approximately 100,000 clones, roughly 90% of them found once; the top ten carry about 5%. These data are taken from a study of T cell responses to AZD1222 COVID-19 vaccine. The wider study: Investigators merged groups given second doses at roughly 4 or roughly 12 weeks.

Study-wide findings and caveats: Nearly half of spike-specific TCRs reportedly target unmutated variant regions. At study baseline, merely a handful of AZD1222 recipients were seropositive. Along spike, vaccine-associated CD4 TCRs were found throughout, with dominance at 160-218 and 743-854.

The starting material was peripheral blood, obtained on day 0 of AZD1222 vaccination. The receptor's source is an adult in good health.

CDR3 DNA: TGTGCCAGCAGCCTGCCACTAGCGGGAGTGGAGACCCAGTACTTC. This gives the protein CASSLPLAGVETQYF. The rearrangement links TRBV9 to TRBJ2-5, with 11 nucleotides matching TRBD2. V dropped 4 bases and J dropped 5; count of bases not matched to a gene: 7. The CDR3 extends over 15 amino acids. Per the germline V gene, CDR1 is SGDLS and CDR2 is YYNGEE.